What follows are 10 T cell receptor beta chains derived from one specimen sequenced in a study of T-cell reconstitution after alpha-beta-depleted transplantation in children. Researchers prepared the TCRbeta library using unique molecular identifiers, the study reports. TCRdb passed the PCR reads through MiXCR, listing each CDR3 protein once. The sample gives over 100,000 distinct CDR3 sequences, around 5.9% of which show up once; 6.1% is in the top ten. Material: PBMCs, mostly from graft donor cells, obtained 60 days after TCRalphabeta/CD19-depleted stem cell transplant. The receptors originated from a female patient aged 2 to 10 who had a stem cell transplant for Fanconi anemia, so the T cells may come from the graft donor.

In its sample, this clonotype was seen a few times. This may be a read error: a much more frequent sequence differs by one nucleotide. V is TRBV7-3 and J is TRBJ2-1; D could derive from TRBD1 or TRBD2 (6 bases each). Trimming took off 4 bases at V and 5 bases at J, with 18 bases between the two ends. CDR3 length equals 16 residues. Germline CDR1 reads SGHTA; CDR2 reads FQGTGA. The CDR3 region is CASSSPGGGANNEQFF. The CDR3 DNA sequence: TGTGCCAGCAGCTCACCCGGGGGCGGGGCGAACAATGAGCAGTTCTTC.

A few counts support this clonotype. This sequence joins TRBV30 and TRBJ2-1, with 8 positions matching TRBD2. V trimming: 2 bases; J trimming: 6 bases; junction bases outside the gene matches: 15. The germline gives CDR1 GTSNPN, CDR2 SVGIG (reference sequence). The CDR3 length is 17 residues. The CDR3 region is CAWSLGSYGRAANEQFF. CDR3 sequence (DNA): TGTGCCTGGAGTTTGGGGTCCTACGGGAGGGCCGCCAATGAGCAGTTCTTC.

This clonotype was found many times. V is TRBV6-1 and J is TRBJ2-7, with 10 bases fitting TRBD1. Germline V lookup: CDR1 MNHNS, CDR2 SASEGT. The CDR3 is 14 amino acids. Trimming cost V 1 base and J 6 bases; bases outside gene matches: 3. CDR3 bases: TGTGCCAGCAGTGAAGGAGGACAGGGGGGCGAGCAGTACTTC. Translated, it gives CASSEGGQGGEQYF.

The chain recombines TRBV19 with TRBJ2-5; D uncertain. Trimming took off 3 bases at V and 5 bases at J, with 13 bases between the two ends. The CDR3 sequence is 14 residues long. CDR1 is LNHDA, CDR2 SQIVND, per germline (reference sequence). CDR3 amino acids: CASSIGSNSETQYF. CDR3 nucleotides: TGTGCCAGTAGTATCGGTAGTAATTCTGAGACCCAGTACTTC.

The chain employs TRBV20-1 and TRBJ2-1; D is perhaps TRBD2 (6 bases). V was cut by 4 bases and J by 0 bases, with 19 bases left in between. Germline CDR1 DFQATT, CDR2 SNEGSKA (reference sequence). This CDR3 is 17 amino acids long. The CDR3 coding sequence is TGCAGTGCTAAAGGTCGCGAGCGGGTTAGCTCCTACAATGAGCAGTTCTTC. The encoded protein is CSAKGRERVSSYNEQFF.

The chain carries TRBV6-1 and TRBJ1-2, with D unresolved. CDR1 and CDR2 from the germline V gene are MNHNS and SASEGT. Trimming cost V 2 bases and J 2 bases, with 6 bases left between them. This CDR3 is built from 13 residues. The CDR3 DNA is TGTGCCAGCAGTGAAAAGGAGAACTATGGCTACACCTTC. This encodes CASSEKENYGYTF.

This clonotype was seen only a few times. This rearrangement joins TRBV21-1 to TRBJ2-1; the table's D gene call, TRBD2, was not cross checked with the DNA. TRBV21-1 is flagged as a pseudogene. This CDR3 has 14 residues. CDR3 bases: TGTGCCAGCAAAATCGCGGGCCGTTACAATGAGCATTTCTTC. It encodes CASKIAGRYNEHFF.

There are many counts of this clonotype. The genes are TRBV11-2 and TRBJ2-2, with a possible D match to TRBD1 (5 bases). There are 15 residues in the CDR3. V lost 0 bases and J 1 base, leaving 6 bases between the germline ends. Germline CDR1 reads SGHAT; CDR2 reads FQNNGV. CDR3 residues: CASSLEGQNTGELFF. CDR3 bases: TGTGCCAGCAGCTTAGAAGGACAGAACACCGGGGAGCTGTTTTTT. Based on the CDR3 plus reference TRBV11-2 and TRBJ2-2, the full variable domain is EAGVAQSPRYKIIEKRQSVAFWCNPISGHATLYWYQQILGQGPKLLIQFQNNGVVDDSQLPKDRFSAERLKGVDSTLKIQPAKLEDSAVYLCASSLEGQNTGELFFGEGSRLTVL.

As to this clonotype: It may be a read error: a sequence one base away is much more abundant. This CDR3 fails to terminate in the conserved phenylalanine or tryptophan, so it likely reflects a read error. The chain has TRBV20-1 and TRBJ1-2; no clear D. CDR3 length: 12 residues. Trimming cost V 4 bases and J 1 base, with 7 bases left between them. Germline lookup yields CDR1 DFQATT and CDR2 SNEGSKA (reference sequence). The CDR3 DNA sequence: TGCAGTGCTAACGGGTATAACTATGGCTACACCCTC. Residues: CSANGYNYGYTL.

This clonotype has only a few counts. The V gene is TRBV16, the J gene TRBJ1-2, with 7 positions matching TRBD1. Trimming removed 4 bases from V and 4 bases from J; junction bases left unmatched: 6. The CDR3 length is 14 residues. CDR1 is KGHSY and CDR2 is FQNENV in the germline V gene. The CDR3 spells CASSLRDSRYGYTF. As DNA, the CDR3 is TGTGCCAGCAGCCTACGGGACAGTCGCTATGGCTACACCTTC. Full variable domain (rest looked up from reference TRBV16 and TRBJ1-2): GEEVAQTPKHLVRGEGQKAKLYCAPIKGHSYVFWYQQVLKNEFKFLISFQNENVFDETGMPKERFSAKCLPNSPCSLEIQATKLEDSAVYFCASSLRDSRYGYTFGSGTRLTVV.